This entry features one TCR beta chain sequence. TCR beta cDNA was generated via 5'RACE template switching incorporating UMIs. TCRdb reprocessed the 5' RACE reads and keeps a single row for each CDR3 protein, giving no DNA. Its clone listing holds a few hundred thousand distinct CDR3 sequences. The sample is drawn from a study of T cells expressing NK-cell markers. Turning to the study itself: Repertoires of TCR beta were obtained from T cells sorted as CD3+CD56+NKG2C+, CD3+CD56+NKG2C- and CD3+CD56-NKG2C+. Seven of eight sequenced donors tested HCMV-seropositive; one tested seronegative.

The CDR3 has 16 amino acids. Looked up from germline, CDR1 is MNHNS and CDR2 is SASEGT. Source material: blood T cells: a sorted CD56 or NKG2C T cell subset, CD4+ or CD8+ T cells, or bulk PBMC T cells (not recorded which). The clonotype was recovered from a man between 18 and 69 years old in good health. V is TRBV6-1 and J is TRBJ2-2; checking the TCRdb D call of TRBD2 is not possible without DNA. The CDR3 here is CASTRGTSTNTGELFF.